This note documents a single T cell receptor (beta chain) sequence. Its antigen is as yet unknown. All donors were healthy, and all were Caucasian. The sample belongs to a study of identical twins. General study results and limits: Models underpredicted monozygotic twin sharing of out-of-frame TCR alpha.

TCRdb re-derived calls from the 5' RACE reads in MiXCR, one entry per CDR3 protein. This table holds approximately 350,000 distinct CDR3 sequences, 9% to 15% found once. Germline V gene data show CDR1 as SGHNT and CDR2 as YYREEE (reference sequence). The CDR3 is 15 amino acids. V trimming: 2 bases; J trimming: 5 bases; junction bases outside the gene matches: 7. These data also featured in a second study, about yellow fever vaccine responses in identical twins.

Input material: CD8+ T cells sorted from blood. The receptor was derived from a woman under 30 in good health. This chain joins TRBV5-4 and TRBJ2-3; 8 bases line up with TRBD1. The CDR3 region is CASSFRGRLEDTQYF. In DNA form, the CDR3 reads TGTGCCAGCAGCTTCAGGGGGCGGCTTGAAGATACGCAGTATTTT.